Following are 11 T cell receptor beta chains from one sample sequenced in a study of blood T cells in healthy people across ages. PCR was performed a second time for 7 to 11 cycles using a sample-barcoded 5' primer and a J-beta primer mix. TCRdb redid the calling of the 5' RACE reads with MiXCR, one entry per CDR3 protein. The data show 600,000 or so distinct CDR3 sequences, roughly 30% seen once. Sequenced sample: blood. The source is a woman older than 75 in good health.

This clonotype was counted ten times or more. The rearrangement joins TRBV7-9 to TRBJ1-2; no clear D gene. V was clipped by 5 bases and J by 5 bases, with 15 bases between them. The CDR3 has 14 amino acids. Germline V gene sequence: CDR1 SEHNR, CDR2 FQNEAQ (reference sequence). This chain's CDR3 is CASSPRIMIYGYTF. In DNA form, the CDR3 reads TGTGCCAGCAGCCCCCGAATTATGATTTATGGCTACACCTTC.

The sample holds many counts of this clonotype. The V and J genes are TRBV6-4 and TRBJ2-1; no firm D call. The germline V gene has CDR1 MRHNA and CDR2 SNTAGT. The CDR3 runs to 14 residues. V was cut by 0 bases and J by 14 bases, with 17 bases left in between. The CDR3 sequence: CASSDSETSYEKFF. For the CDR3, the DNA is TGTGCCAGCAGTGACTCCGAGACTTCCTACGAGAAGTTCTTC.

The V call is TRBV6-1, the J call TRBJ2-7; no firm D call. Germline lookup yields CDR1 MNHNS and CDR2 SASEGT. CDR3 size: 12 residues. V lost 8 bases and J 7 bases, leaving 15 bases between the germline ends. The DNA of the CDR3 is TGTGCCAGCCTCAGACCGGGCGAGGAGCAGTACTTC. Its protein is CASLRPGEEQYF.

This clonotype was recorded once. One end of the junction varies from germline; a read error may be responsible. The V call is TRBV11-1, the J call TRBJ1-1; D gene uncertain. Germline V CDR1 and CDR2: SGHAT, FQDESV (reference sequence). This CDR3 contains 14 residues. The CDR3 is CASSLNLLNAEAFF. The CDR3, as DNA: TGTGCCAGCAGCCTAAATTTGTTGAACGCTGAAGCTTTCTTT. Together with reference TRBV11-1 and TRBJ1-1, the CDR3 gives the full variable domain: EAEVAQSPRYKITEKSQAVAFWCDPISGHATLYWYRQILGQGPELLVQFQDESVVDDSQLPKDRFSAERLKGVDSTLKIQPAELGDSAMYLCASSLNLLNAEAFFGQGTRLTVV.

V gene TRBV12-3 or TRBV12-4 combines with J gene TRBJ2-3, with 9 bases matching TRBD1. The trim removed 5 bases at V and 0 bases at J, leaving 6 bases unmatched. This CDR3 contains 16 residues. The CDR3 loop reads CASSGNDRGSTDTQYF. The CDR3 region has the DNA TGTGCCAGCAGTGGAAACGACAGGGGGAGCACAGATACGCAGTATTTT.

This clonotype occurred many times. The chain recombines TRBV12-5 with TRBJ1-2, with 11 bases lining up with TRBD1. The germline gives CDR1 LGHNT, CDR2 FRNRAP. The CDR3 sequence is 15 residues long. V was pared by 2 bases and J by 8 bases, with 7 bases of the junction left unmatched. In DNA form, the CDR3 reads TGTGCTAGTGGTTTGTCGGGGACAGGGGGTCGAGGCTACACCTTC. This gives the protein CASGLSGTGGRGYTF.

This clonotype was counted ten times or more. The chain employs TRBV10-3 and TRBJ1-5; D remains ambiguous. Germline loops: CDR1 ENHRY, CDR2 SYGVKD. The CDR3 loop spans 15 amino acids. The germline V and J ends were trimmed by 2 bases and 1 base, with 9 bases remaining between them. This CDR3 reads CAISEPTGSNQPQHF. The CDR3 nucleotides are TGTGCCATCAGTGAGCCGACGGGGAGCAATCAGCCCCAGCATTTT.

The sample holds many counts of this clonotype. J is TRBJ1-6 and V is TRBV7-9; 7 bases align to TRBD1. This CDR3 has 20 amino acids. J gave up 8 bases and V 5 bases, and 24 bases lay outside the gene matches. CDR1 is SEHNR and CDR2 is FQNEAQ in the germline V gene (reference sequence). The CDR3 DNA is TGTGCCAGCAGCCAGTCATCCAGAACACCGGGACAGAGACTAGATTCACCCCTCCACTTT. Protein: CASSQSSRTPGQRLDSPLHF. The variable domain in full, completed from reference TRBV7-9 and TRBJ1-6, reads DTGVSQNPRHKITKRGQNVTFRCDPISEHNRLYWYRQTLGQGPEFLTYFQNEAQLEKSRLLSDRFSAERPKGSFSTLEIQRTEQGDSAMYLCASSQSSRTPGQRLDSPLHFGNGTRLTVT.

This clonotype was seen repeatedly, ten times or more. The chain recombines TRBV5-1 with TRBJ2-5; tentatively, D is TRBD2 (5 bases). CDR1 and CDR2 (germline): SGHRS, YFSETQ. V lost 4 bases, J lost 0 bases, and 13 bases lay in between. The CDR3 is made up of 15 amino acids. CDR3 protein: CASSLERMYQETQYF. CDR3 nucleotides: TGCGCCAGCAGCCTAGAGCGGATGTACCAAGAGACCCAGTACTTC.

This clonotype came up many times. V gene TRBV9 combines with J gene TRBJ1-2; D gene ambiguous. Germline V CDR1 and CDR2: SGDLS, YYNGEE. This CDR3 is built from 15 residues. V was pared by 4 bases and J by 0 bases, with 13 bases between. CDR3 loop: CASSPPGRANYGYTF. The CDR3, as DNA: TGTGCCAGCAGCCCACCGGGGAGAGCTAACTATGGCTACACCTTC.

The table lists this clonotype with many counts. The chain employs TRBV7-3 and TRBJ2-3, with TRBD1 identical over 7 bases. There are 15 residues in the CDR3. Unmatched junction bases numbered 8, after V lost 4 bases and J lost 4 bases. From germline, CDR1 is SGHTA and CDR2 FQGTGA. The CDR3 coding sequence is TGTGCCAGCAGCTCTAGACAGGGTTTCGCAGATACGCAGTATTTT. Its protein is CASSSRQGFADTQYF.